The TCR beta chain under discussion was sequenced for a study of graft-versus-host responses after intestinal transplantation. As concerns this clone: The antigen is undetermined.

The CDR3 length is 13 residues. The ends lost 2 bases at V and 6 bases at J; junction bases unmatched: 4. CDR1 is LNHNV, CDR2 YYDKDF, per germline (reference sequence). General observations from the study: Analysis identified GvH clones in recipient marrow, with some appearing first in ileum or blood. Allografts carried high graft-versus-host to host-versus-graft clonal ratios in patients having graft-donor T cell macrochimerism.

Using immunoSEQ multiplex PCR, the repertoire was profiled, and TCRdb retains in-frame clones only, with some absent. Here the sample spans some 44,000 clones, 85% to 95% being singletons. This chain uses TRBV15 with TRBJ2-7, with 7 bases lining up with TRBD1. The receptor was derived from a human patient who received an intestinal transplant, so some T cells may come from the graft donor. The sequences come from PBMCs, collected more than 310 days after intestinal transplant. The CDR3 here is CATSRPGQTEQYF. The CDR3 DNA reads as TGTGCCACCAGCAGACCGGGACAGACCGAGCAGTACTTC.